This TCR beta chain came from a study of cytomegalovirus exposure and HLA in healthy donors. Use of 60 Vbeta and 13 Jbeta primers characterized the PCR. Data came from immunoSEQ multiplex PCR; TCRdb stores just in-frame clones and leaves some out. The data hold 100,000 to 150,000 clones, with roughly 80% observed a single time. This CDR3 contains 14 residues. Germline trimming cut 5 bases from V and 3 bases from J; bases unmatched to any gene: 4. Germline V gives CDR1 LNHDA, CDR2 SQIVND (reference sequence). Sequenced: PBMCs. This sequence originates from a man aged 25-45 years in good health and CMV-seronegative. The J gene is TRBJ2-7, the V gene TRBV19, with 10 bases matching TRBD1. The chain's CDR3 is CASSERTGGYEQYF. CDR3 coding DNA: TGTGCCAGTAGTGAACGGACAGGGGGCTACGAGCAGTACTTC.